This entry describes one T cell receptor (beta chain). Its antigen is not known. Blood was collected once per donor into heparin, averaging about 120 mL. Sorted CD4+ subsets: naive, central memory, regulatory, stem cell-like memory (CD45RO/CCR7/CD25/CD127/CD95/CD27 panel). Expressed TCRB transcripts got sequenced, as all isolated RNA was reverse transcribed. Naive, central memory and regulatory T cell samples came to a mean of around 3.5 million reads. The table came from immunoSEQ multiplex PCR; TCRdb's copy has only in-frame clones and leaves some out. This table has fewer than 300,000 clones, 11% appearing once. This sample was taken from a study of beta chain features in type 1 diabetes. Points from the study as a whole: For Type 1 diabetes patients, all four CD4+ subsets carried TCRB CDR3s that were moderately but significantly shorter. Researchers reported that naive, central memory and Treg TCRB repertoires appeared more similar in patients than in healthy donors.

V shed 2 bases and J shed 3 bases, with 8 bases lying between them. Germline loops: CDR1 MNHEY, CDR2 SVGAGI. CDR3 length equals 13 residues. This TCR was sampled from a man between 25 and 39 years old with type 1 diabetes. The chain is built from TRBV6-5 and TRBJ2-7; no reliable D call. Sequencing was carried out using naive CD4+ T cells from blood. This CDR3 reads CASSYRSGYEQYF. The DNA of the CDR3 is TGTGCCAGCAGTTACCGATCGGGCTACGAGCAGTACTTC.